This record concerns one T cell receptor (beta chain) sequence. This sample is drawn from a study of blood T cell repertoires in COVID-19. Sequencing was performed with immunoSEQ multiplex PCR; in TCRdb, only in-frame clones are kept and a portion is missing. The table includes about 180,000 clones, around nine tenths detected once. Trimming stripped 6 bases from V and 4 bases from J, with 18 bases between. In germline, CDR1 is MNHEY, CDR2 SMNVEV (reference sequence). This CDR3 is built from 15 residues. Sequences were obtained from peripheral blood. The J gene is TRBJ1-2, the V gene TRBV27, with D possibly being TRBD1 (5 bases). This TCR came from a man in his 60s with COVID-19, enrolled during active disease. The CDR3 nucleotides read TGTGCCAGCAGCCGATCCTCCCAGGGCTCCTATGGCTACACCTTC. This encodes CASSRSSQGSYGYTF.